This entry describes one TCR beta chain. The clone's antigen remains unknown. Base qualities are missing; no much larger clone stands one base away. Using the deep immunoSEQ assay, multiplex PCR amplified TCR CDR3 regions from genomic DNA. For each cell subset, the extracted genomic DNA was distributed evenly across all wells of several immunoSEQ 96-well plates, and each plate served as one replicate. For sorted subsets, about 220 ng of genomic DNA, equivalent to 30,000 or so T cell genomes, went into each replicate PCR. Purified libraries were measured with a Qubit 3.0 fluorometer, size-checked on a Bioanalyzer 2100, and measured again with the KAPA Library Quantification kit. Every immunoSEQ 96-well plate was sequenced on a dedicated single-read 150-cycle Illumina NextSeq 550 flow cell. As for the original processing: The immunoSEQ output contained only junctional sequences without quality scores, so filtering could not match that applied to full-length reads. To assign V/J genes and CDR3, sequences were annotated against IMGT germline references using PyIR, a Python wrapper for IgBLAST v1.9. Reads were filtered out if the reads had weak V/J assignments (E-value above 1e-6), no CDR3, stop codons, out-of-frame junctions, or ambiguous translated residues. V3J clonotypes were defined by identical inferred V gene, J gene, and CDR3 amino acid sequence. Percentage overlap between repertoires was calculated by dividing the number of shared unique clonotypes by the size of the smaller repertoire. Three approaches were used to assess repertoire richness: RTK rarefaction, the Chao1 estimator, and Recon v2.1 estimates of unobserved clonotypes. For all TCRbeta clonotypes obtained by the gDNA method from four donors, generation probabilities were computed with OLGA. What TCRdb holds here is the immuneACCESS table cut down to in-frame rearrangements. Part of the clones is not present; checked against another copy, under half of the missing clones reflect an unresolved V gene, and the others are unexplained. V, J and clone size reflect that table, while D and trimming were determined from the DNA. The sample yields hundreds of thousands of clones; 74% were counted once. The ten largest clones represent less than 2% of the sample.

The entry originates in a study of shared clonotypes between healthy human individuals (TCRdb year 2020). Background for the entire study: Three men and a couple of women, aged 18 to 49 years, made up the cohort. Different laboratories and diverse techniques were used to prepare libraries and sequence TCR repertoires, to increase sequencing depth and limit assay-specific biases. Per donor, three plates each were used for CD4 naive and CD4 memory, two for CD8 naive, and one for CD8 memory. Between about 0.8 and 9 billion PBMCs per donor were obtained by leukapheresis. Blood TCR repertoires of a handful of healthy adults were deeply sequenced to estimate repertoire size and the extent of clonotype sharing between individuals.

Broader findings and caveats from the paper: The genetic and exposure-history diversity represented was limited by the small number of donors. Even with the large sequencing depth, rarefaction of the sorted-subset datasets indicated that sequencing was incomplete. Estimated clonotype richness was generally larger for naive than for memory subsets. Pairwise subsampling led to the expectation that sequencing depth would affect the degree of clonotype sharing among donors. Sampling was restricted to blood, and TCR repertoires in tissues likely differ from the TCR repertoires found in blood. Compared with non-shared clonotypes, the clonotypes found in all four sorted-subset donors had higher generation probabilities. Sharing across a few donors was observed for about 5% of naive CD4, 3.5% of naive CD8, roughly 2.3% of memory CD4, and around 0.44% of memory CD8 clonotypes.

The donors were healthy, HIV-negative adults with no recently reported acute infections or vaccinations. Every donor was a Caucasian adult residing in Nashville, Tennessee, USA. CD4+ T cells were enriched by magnetic negative selection, after which naive cells were positively selected on CD45RA and the negative fraction was taken as the memory subset. After blood collection by leukapheresis, PBMCs were isolated using Ficoll-Histopaque density gradient centrifugation and then cryopreserved in the vapor phase of liquid nitrogen. Analytical flow cytometry was used to check the purity and quantity of each magnetically sorted T cell population. Genomic DNA was isolated from every sorted fraction and measured by UV absorbance on a Nanodrop 2000c. Its CDR3 holds 13 amino acids, cysteine through phenylalanine. Only the CDR3 part of the read is kept: 39 bases, read in frame from the first base. For CDR1 and CDR2, the germline V gene lists SGHRS and YFSETQ. The junction carries 12 bases between V and J, which are trimmed by 4 bases and 4 bases respectively.

Sequences were obtained from memory CD4+ T cells sorted from blood. The sample's cell subset or site label, decoded: CD45RA-negative fraction. The sequence links TRBV5-1 to TRBJ2-7; the best D guess is TRBD2, with 6 bases matching. The receptor was isolated from a woman in her 30s in good health. The CDR3 here reads CASSTGLGYEQYF. The nucleotide sequence is TGCGCCAGCAGCACGGGACTCGGATACGAGCAGTACTTC.